Following are 8 T cell receptor beta chains from one sample sequenced in a study of shared clonotypes between healthy human individuals. The table came from immunoSEQ multiplex PCR; TCRdb's copy has only in-frame clones and leaves some out. The sample shows nearly 2 million clones, about 95% of them seen only once. Naive CD8 populations comprised CD45RO-negative cells positively selected for CCR7, excluding terminally differentiated effector memory CD45RA+ cells. The sequenced sample consisted of naive CD8+ T cells sorted from blood. These receptor sequences come from a man aged 18-30 years in good health.

J is TRBJ2-7 and V is TRBV11-2, with 7 bases that match TRBD2. Germline CDR1 and CDR2: SGHAT and FQNNGV. The V segment lost 5 bases and the J segment 2 bases; nucleotides outside the gene matches: 9. The CDR3 contains 15 residues. CDR3 bases: TGTGCCAGCAGCCATATTTTAGCGGGTGCCTACGAGCAGTACTTC. Translation: CASSHILAGAYEQYF.

This sequence joins TRBV5-6 and TRBJ2-7; D gene unclear. CDR3 length: 12 amino acids. The germline V gene encodes CDR1 SGHDT and CDR2 YYEEEE. Between the trimmed V and J ends, which lost 0 bases and 3 bases, there was a span of 4 bases. The CDR3: CASSLAHYEQYF. The CDR3 DNA reads TGTGCCAGCAGCTTGGCCCACTACGAGCAGTACTTC.

Only a few counts were recorded for this clone. The chain carries TRBV5-4 and TRBJ1-1; D unclear. V was clipped by 10 bases and J by 1 base, with 14 bases between them. Germline-derived CDR1 and CDR2 are SGHNT and YYREEE (reference sequence). This CDR3 has 13 residues. The CDR3 sequence: CACFEQPNTEAFF. DNA of the CDR3: TGTGCCTGTTTTGAACAGCCGAACACTGAAGCTTTCTTT. Using reference TRBV5-4 and TRBJ1-1 for the parts outside the CDR3, the full variable domain is ETGVTQSPTHLIKTRGQQVTLRCSSQSGHNTVSWYQQALGQGPQFIFQYYREEENGRGNFPPRFSGLQFPNYSSELNVNALELDDSALYLCACFEQPNTEAFFGQGTRLTVV.

The genes are TRBV11-2 and TRBJ2-2; 9 nucleotides agree with TRBD2. Germline V lookup: CDR1 SGHAT, CDR2 FQNNGV. CDR3 size: 17 residues. Trimming cost V 1 base and J 4 bases; bases outside gene matches: 7. The chain's CDR3 is CASSLGFLAGVTGELFF. CDR3 DNA sequence: TGTGCCAGCAGCTTAGGCTTCTTAGCGGGGGTCACCGGGGAGCTGTTTTTT.

The chain carries TRBV25-1 and TRBJ2-3; maybe TRBD2 (6 bases). The germline V gene has CDR1 MGHDK and CDR2 SYGVNS. Between the trimmed V and J ends, which lost 5 bases and 3 bases, there was a span of 18 bases. There are 16 residues in the CDR3. The CDR3 sequence is CASSPTGGGVTDTQYF. In DNA, the CDR3 is TGTGCCAGCAGTCCGACTGGCGGAGGGGTGACAGATACGCAGTATTTT.

This chain links TRBV10-1 with TRBJ2-6; D is possibly TRBD1 (6 bases). The length of the CDR3 is 17 residues. The germline V gene encodes CDR1 WNHNN and CDR2 SYGVQD (reference sequence). The ends were cut back, 5 bases at V and 0 bases at J, with 14 bases in the middle. In nucleotides, the CDR3 is TGCGCCAGCAGTCCCCCAGGGGTAGTCTCTGGGGCCAACGTCCTGACTTTC. This sequence encodes CASSPPGVVSGANVLTF.

The chain is built from TRBV11-2 and TRBJ2-1; TRBD2 might be the D (6 bases). CDR3 size: 15 residues. The germline CDR1 and CDR2 sequences are SGHAT and FQNNGV. Trimming cost V 1 base and J 4 bases, with 11 bases left between them. CDR3 nucleotides: TGTGCCAGCAGCTTAGGGATAGCGGTATACAATGAGCAGTTCTTC. This sequence encodes CASSLGIAVYNEQFF.

The chain has TRBV6-1 and TRBJ2-7; the D gene is possibly TRBD2 (5 bases). V lost 3 bases to trimming and J lost 3 bases, with 12 bases between them. The germline V gene has CDR1 MNHNS and CDR2 SASEGT. The CDR3 contains 14 residues. The DNA for the CDR3 is TGTGCCAGCAGTGATGTGGGAGAAATCTACGAGCAGTACTTC. This codes for CASSDVGEIYEQYF.